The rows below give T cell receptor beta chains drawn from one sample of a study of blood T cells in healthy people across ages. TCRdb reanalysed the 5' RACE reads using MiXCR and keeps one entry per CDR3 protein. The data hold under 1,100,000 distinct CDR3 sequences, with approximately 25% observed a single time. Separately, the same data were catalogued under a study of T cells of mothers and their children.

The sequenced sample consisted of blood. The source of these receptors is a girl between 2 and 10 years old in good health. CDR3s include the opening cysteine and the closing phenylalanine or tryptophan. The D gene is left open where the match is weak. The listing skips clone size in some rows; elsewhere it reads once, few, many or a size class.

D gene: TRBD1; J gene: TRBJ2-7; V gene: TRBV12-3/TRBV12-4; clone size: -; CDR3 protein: CASSWGQGAKQYF; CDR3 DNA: TGTGCCAGCAGTTGGGGACAGGGGGCTAAGCAGTACTTC
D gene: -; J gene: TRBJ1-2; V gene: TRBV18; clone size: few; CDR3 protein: CRGTYGYTF; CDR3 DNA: TGTCGGGGGACCTATGGCTACACCTTC
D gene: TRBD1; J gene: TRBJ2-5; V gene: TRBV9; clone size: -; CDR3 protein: CASSVLRDRKETQYF; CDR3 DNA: TGTGCCAGCAGCGTTCTTAGGGACAGGAAAGAGACCCAGTACTTC
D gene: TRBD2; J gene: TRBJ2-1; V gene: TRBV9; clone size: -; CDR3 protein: CASNGLAGGSANEQFF; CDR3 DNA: TGTGCCAGCAACGGACTAGCGGGGGGGTCTGCAAATGAGCAGTTCTTC
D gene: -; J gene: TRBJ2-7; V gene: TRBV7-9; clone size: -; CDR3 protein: CASSTTLSAYEQYF; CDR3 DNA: TGTGCCAGCAGCACTACGCTTTCGGCGTACGAGCAGTACTTC
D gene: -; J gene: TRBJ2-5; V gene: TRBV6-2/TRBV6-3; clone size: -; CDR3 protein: CASSYLLGQETQYF; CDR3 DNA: TGTGCCAGCAGTTACCTTTTAGGGCAAGAGACCCAGTACTTC
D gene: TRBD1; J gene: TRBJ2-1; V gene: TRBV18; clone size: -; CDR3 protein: CASSPLGTGPYNEQFF; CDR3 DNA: TGTGCCAGCTCACCCCTCGGGACAGGTCCCTACAATGAGCAGTTCTTC
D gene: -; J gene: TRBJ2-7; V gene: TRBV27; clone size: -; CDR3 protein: CASRSEPGAYEQYF; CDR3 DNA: TGTGCCAGCAGGAGTGAACCTGGGGCCTACGAGCAGTACTTC
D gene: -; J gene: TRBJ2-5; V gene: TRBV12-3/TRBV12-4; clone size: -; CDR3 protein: CTSSFAGRGIEETQYF; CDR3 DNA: TGTACCAGCAGTTTTGCCGGCAGGGGCATAGAAGAGACCCAGTACTTC
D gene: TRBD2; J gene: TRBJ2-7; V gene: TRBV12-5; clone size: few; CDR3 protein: CASGEIGLAGYEQYF; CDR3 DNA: TGTGCTAGTGGTGAAATCGGACTAGCGGGCTACGAGCAGTACTTC
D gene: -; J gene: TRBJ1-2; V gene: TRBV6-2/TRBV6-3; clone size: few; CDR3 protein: CATKGSGLFYGYTF; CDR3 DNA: TGTGCCACCAAGGGATCCGGATTATTCTATGGCTACACCTTC
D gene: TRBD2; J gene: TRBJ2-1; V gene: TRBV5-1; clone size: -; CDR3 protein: CASSSPGTSINEQFF; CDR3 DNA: TGCGCCAGCAGCTCACCCGGGACTAGCATAAATGAGCAGTTCTTC
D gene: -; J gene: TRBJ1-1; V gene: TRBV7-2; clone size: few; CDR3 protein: CASSLNAGIGEAFF; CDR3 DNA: TGTGCCAGCAGCTTAAATGCGGGTATCGGTGAAGCTTTCTTT
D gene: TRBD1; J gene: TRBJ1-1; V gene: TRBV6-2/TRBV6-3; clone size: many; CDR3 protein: CASIYTGGTEAFF; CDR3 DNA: TGTGCCAGCATATACACAGGGGGTACTGAAGCTTTCTTT
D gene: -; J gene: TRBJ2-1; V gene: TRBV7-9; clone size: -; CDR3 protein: CASILDGLPYNEQFF; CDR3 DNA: TGTGCCAGCATCTTAGACGGTCTACCTTACAATGAGCAGTTCTTC
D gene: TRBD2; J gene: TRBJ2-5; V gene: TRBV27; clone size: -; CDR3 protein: CASSPRLAATSQETQYF; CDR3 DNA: TGTGCCAGCAGTCCAAGGCTAGCGGCGACGTCCCAAGAGACCCAGTACTTC
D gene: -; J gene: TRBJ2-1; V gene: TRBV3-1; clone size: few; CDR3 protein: CASSQAGYGFNEQFF; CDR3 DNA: TGTGCCAGCAGCCAGGCAGGGTATGGTTTCAATGAGCAGTTCTTC
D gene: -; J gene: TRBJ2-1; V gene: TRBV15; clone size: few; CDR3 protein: CATSDDSTRGNEQFF; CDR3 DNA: TGTGCCACCAGCGATGATAGTACACGGGGCAATGAGCAGTTCTTC
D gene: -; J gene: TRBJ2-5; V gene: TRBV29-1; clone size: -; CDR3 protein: CSVKPEYEQCF; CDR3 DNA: TGCAGCGTGAAGCCAGAGTACGAGCAGTGCTTC
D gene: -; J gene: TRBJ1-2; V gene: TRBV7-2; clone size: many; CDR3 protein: CASSLTENYGYTF; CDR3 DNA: TGTGCCAGCAGCTTGACGGAGAACTATGGCTACACCTTC
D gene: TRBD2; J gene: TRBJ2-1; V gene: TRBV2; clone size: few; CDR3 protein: CASSEGTSGSNGQFF; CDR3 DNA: TGTGCCAGCAGTGAAGGGACTAGCGGGAGCAATGGGCAGTTCTTC
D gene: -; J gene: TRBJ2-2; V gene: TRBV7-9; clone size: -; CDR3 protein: CASSLDQHTGELFF; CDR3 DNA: TGTGCCAGCAGCTTAGACCAACACACCGGGGAGCTGTTTTTT
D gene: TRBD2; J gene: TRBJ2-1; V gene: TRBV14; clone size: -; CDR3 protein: CASSGRLAVRHEQFF; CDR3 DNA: TGTGCCAGCAGCGGACGACTAGCGGTACGTCATGAGCAGTTCTTC
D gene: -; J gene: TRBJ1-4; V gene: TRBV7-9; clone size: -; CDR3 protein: CASSFPETGDEKLFF; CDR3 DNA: TGTGCCAGCAGCTTCCCCGAAACGGGGGATGAAAAACTGTTTTTT
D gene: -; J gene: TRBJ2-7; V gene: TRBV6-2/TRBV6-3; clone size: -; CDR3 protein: CASTETALGEQYF; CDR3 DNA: TGTGCCAGCACCGAGACAGCGCTGGGAGAGCAGTACTTC
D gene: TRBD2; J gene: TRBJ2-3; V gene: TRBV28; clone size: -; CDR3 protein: CASRKAGATDTQYF; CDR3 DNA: TGTGCCAGCAGAAAAGCGGGAGCAACAGATACGCAGTATTTT
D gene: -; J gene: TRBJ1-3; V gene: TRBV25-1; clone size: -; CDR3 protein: CASSEYGSSGNTIYF; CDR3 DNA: TGTGCCAGCAGTGAATACGGCAGCTCTGGAAACACCATATATTTT
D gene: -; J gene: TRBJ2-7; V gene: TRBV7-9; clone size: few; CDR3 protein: CASSSGPGEYF; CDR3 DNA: TGTGCCAGCTCATCGGGTCCGGGGGAGTACTTC
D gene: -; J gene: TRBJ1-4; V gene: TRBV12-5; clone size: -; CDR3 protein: CASGDEKLFF; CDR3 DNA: TGTGCTAGTGGGGATGAAAAACTGTTTTTT
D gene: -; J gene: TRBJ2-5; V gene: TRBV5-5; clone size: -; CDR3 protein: CASSLGRVKETQYF; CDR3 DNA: TGTGCCAGCAGCTTGGGCAGGGTTAAAGAGACCCAGTACTTC
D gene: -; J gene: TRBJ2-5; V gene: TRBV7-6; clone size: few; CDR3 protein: CASSLTRAQETQYF; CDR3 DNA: TGTGCCAGCAGCTTAACCAGGGCCCAAGAGACCCAGTACTTC
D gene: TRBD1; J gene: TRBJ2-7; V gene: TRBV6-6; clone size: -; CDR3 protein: CASSHPGTVNYEQYF; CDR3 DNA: TGTGCCAGCAGTCATCCAGGGACAGTTAACTACGAGCAGTACTTC
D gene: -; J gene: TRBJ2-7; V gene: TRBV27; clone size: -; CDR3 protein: CASAGSYEQYF; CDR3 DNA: TGTGCCAGCGCCGGGAGCTACGAGCAGTACTTC
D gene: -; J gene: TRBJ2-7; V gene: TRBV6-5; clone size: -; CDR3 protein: CASSPGHLPYEQYF; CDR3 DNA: TGTGCCAGCAGTCCGGGACACCTACCCTACGAGCAGTACTTC
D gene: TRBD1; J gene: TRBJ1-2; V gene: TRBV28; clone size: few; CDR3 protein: CASGTLFGTGGGFYGYTF; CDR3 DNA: TGTGCCAGCGGTACACTTTTCGGAACAGGGGGCGGATTTTATGGCTACACCTTC
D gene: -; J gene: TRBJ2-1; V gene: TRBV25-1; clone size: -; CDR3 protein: CASSETHVQFF; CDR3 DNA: TGTGCCAGCAGTGAGACCCACGTTCAGTTCTTC
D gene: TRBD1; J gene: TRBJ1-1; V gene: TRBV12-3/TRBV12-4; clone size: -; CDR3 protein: CASSLIQGVNTEAFF; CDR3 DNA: TGTGCCAGCAGCCTCATACAGGGGGTGAACACTGAAGCTTTCTTT
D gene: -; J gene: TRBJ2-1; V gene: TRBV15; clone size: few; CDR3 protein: CATSRDFAELPNEQFF; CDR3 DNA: TGTGCCACCAGCAGAGATTTTGCCGAGCTCCCAAATGAGCAGTTCTTC
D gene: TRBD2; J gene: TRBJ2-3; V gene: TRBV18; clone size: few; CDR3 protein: CASSLLRGATDTQYF; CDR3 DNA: TGTGCCAGCTCACTGTTGCGGGGGGCAACAGATACGCAGTATTTT
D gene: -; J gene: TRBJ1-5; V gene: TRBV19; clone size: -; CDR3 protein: CASSIVPGQPQHF; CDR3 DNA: TGTGCCAGTAGTATAGTACCCGGTCAGCCCCAGCATTTT
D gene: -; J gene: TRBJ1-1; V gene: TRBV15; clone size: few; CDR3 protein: CATSRVLEDTEAFF; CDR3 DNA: TGTGCCACCAGCAGAGTCCTGGAGGACACTGAAGCTTTCTTT
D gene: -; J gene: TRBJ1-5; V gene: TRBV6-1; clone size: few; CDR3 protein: CASSERGSTQPQHF; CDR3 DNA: TGCGCCAGCAGTGAACGAGGAAGTACACAACCCCAGCATTTT
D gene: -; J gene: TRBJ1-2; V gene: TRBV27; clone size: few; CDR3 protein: CASSLQGETNYGYTF; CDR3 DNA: TGTGCCAGCAGTTTACAAGGGGAAACAAACTATGGCTACACCTTC
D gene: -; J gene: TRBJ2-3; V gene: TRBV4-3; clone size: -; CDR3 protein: CASSPLRGDTDTQYF; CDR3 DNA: TGCGCCAGCAGCCCCTTGAGGGGGGACACAGATACGCAGTATTTT
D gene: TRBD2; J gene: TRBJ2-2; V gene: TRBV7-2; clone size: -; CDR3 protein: CASSPRLAGGGELFF; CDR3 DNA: TGTGCCAGCAGCCCCCGACTAGCGGGAGGGGGGGAGCTGTTTTTT
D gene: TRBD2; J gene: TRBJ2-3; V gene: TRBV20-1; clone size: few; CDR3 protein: CSADFSGRATDTQYF; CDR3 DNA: TGCAGTGCCGACTTTAGCGGGAGGGCCACAGATACGCAGTATTTT
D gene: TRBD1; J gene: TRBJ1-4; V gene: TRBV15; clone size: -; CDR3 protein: CATSSPQGDVEKLFF; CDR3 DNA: TGTGCCACCAGCAGCCCGCAGGGGGACGTCGAAAAACTGTTTTTT
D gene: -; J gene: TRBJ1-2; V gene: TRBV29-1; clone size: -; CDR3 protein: CSVFMGSPFEGYTF; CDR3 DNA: TGCAGCGTTTTTATGGGGAGCCCTTTTGAGGGCTACACCTTC